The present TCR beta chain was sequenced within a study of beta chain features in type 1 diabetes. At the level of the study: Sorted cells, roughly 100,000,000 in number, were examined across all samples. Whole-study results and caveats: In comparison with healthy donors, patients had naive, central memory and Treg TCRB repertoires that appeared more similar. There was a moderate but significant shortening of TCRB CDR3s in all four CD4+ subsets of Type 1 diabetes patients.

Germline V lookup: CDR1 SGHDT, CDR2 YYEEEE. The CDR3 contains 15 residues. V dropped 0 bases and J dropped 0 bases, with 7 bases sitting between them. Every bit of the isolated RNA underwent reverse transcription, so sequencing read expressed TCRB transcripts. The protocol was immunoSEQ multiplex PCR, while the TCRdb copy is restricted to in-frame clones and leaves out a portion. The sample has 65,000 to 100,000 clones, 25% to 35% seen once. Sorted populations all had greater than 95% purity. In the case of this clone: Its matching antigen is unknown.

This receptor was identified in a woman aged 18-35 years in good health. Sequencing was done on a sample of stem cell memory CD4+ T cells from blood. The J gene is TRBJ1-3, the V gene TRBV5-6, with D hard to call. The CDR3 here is CASSLDFSSGNTIYF. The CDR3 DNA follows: TGTGCCAGCAGCTTGGACTTCTCCTCTGGAAACACCATATATTTT.